A selection of T cell receptor beta chains follows, all from one sample in a study of T-cell reconstitution after alpha-beta-depleted transplantation in children. TCRdb independently ran MiXCR on the PCR reads; one entry per CDR3 protein. The sample lists about 980,000 distinct CDR3 sequences; around 30% were seen once. The source was PBMCs, mostly from graft donor cells, collected 360 days after TCRalphabeta/CD19-depleted stem cell transplant. The receptors shown here come from a boy younger than two who had a stem cell transplant for SCID, so the T cells may come from the graft donor. The CDR3 runs from the conserved cysteine through the conserved F or W.

V gene: TRBV19; J gene: TRBJ2-3; CDR3 protein: CASTEGDTQYF
V gene: TRBV2; J gene: TRBJ2-7; CDR3 protein: CASTRIDRGEQYF
V gene: TRBV5-1; J gene: TRBJ2-7; CDR3 protein: CASSGGLANEQYF
V gene: TRBV6-5; J gene: TRBJ2-3; CDR3 protein: CASSSPGGGIRKTQYF
V gene: TRBV5-1; J gene: TRBJ2-1; CDR3 protein: CASSLSTSSYNEQFF
V gene: TRBV5-6; J gene: TRBJ2-7; CDR3 protein: CASSPWTGEQYF
V gene: TRBV5-1; J gene: TRBJ2-1; CDR3 protein: CASSLTTGTGGNEQFF
V gene: TRBV5-1; J gene: TRBJ1-2; CDR3 protein: CASSRGQAPYGYTF
V gene: TRBV5-1; J gene: TRBJ2-3; CDR3 protein: CASRKPTWREESTDTQYF
V gene: TRBV20-1; J gene: TRBJ2-1; CDR3 protein: CSARDGAPFHEQFF
V gene: TRBV2; J gene: TRBJ1-2; CDR3 protein: CASIRGIGPLYGYTF
V gene: TRBV14; J gene: TRBJ2-7; CDR3 protein: CASSPVDRVPVQYF
V gene: TRBV7-8; J gene: TRBJ1-1; CDR3 protein: CASSLVRPTMNTEAFF
V gene: TRBV5-1; J gene: TRBJ2-7; CDR3 protein: CASSVGLASYEQYF
V gene: TRBV20-1; J gene: TRBJ1-6; CDR3 protein: CSARVEDRRGPPLHF
V gene: TRBV20-1; J gene: TRBJ1-2; CDR3 protein: CSASPRGDSFYGYTF
V gene: TRBV3-1; J gene: TRBJ1-5; CDR3 protein: CASSQGDLRPNQPQHF
V gene: TRBV4-1; J gene: TRBJ1-3; CDR3 protein: CASSPQDTIRNTIYF
V gene: TRBV6-2/TRBV6-3; J gene: TRBJ2-1; CDR3 protein: CASTTGGRNEQFF
V gene: TRBV28; J gene: TRBJ1-2; CDR3 protein: CASSPSGAYGYTF
V gene: TRBV6-2/TRBV6-3; J gene: TRBJ2-1; CDR3 protein: CASGLAGALHNEQFF
V gene: TRBV5-5; J gene: TRBJ2-1; CDR3 protein: CASSSLAGGASYNEQFF
V gene: TRBV12-3/TRBV12-4; J gene: TRBJ2-2; CDR3 protein: CASSPRQDRVTGELFF
V gene: TRBV6-2/TRBV6-3; J gene: TRBJ1-6; CDR3 protein: CASSTSFRNSPLHF
V gene: TRBV12-3/TRBV12-4; J gene: TRBJ2-7; CDR3 protein: CASSTLLGGPYEQYF
V gene: TRBV6-5; J gene: TRBJ2-7; CDR3 protein: CASSYPGQGGEQYF
V gene: TRBV5-1; J gene: TRBJ2-7; CDR3 protein: CASSLGTGGVSYEQYF
V gene: TRBV12-3/TRBV12-4; J gene: TRBJ2-5; CDR3 protein: CASSRGTGGFQETQYF
V gene: TRBV12-3/TRBV12-4; J gene: TRBJ2-7; CDR3 protein: CASSLRTGSTYEQYF
V gene: TRBV27; J gene: TRBJ2-3; CDR3 protein: CASSPRAGGDTQYF
V gene: TRBV3-1; J gene: TRBJ2-7; CDR3 protein: CASSQGTSRTRYEQYF
V gene: TRBV10-3; J gene: TRBJ2-7; CDR3 protein: CAISRQDPYEQYF
V gene: TRBV20-1; J gene: TRBJ1-6; CDR3 protein: CSARIGGTANSPLHF
V gene: TRBV7-2; J gene: TRBJ2-2; CDR3 protein: CASSLVVLTTNTGELFF
V gene: TRBV9; J gene: TRBJ2-5; CDR3 protein: CASSVIEGGTQYF
V gene: TRBV12-3/TRBV12-4; J gene: TRBJ2-3; CDR3 protein: CASSSGQGRRSTDTQYF
V gene: TRBV5-1; J gene: TRBJ2-7; CDR3 protein: CASSRGDVTYEQYF
V gene: TRBV5-6; J gene: TRBJ2-2; CDR3 protein: CASSLGSLGNTGELFF
V gene: TRBV20-1; J gene: TRBJ2-5; CDR3 protein: CSARFKDGQETQYF
V gene: TRBV12-3/TRBV12-4; J gene: TRBJ2-1; CDR3 protein: CASSFSGTGLYNEQFF
V gene: TRBV7-2; J gene: TRBJ2-7; CDR3 protein: CASSLSGQGASYEQYF
V gene: TRBV12-3/TRBV12-4; J gene: TRBJ2-5; CDR3 protein: CASSWGRSQETQYF
V gene: TRBV7-9; J gene: TRBJ2-1; CDR3 protein: CASSPDEGFIDEQFF
V gene: TRBV10-3; J gene: TRBJ1-2; CDR3 protein: CAISEPEGSDYGYTF
V gene: TRBV5-1; J gene: TRBJ2-1; CDR3 protein: CASSFRGEGEQFF
V gene: TRBV6-1; J gene: TRBJ1-1; CDR3 protein: CASSGTGGTGTEAFF
V gene: TRBV6-1; J gene: TRBJ2-2; CDR3 protein: CASSESYRGRRRTGELFF
V gene: TRBV5-6; J gene: TRBJ2-6; CDR3 protein: CASSLKSRAGANVLTF
V gene: TRBV27; J gene: TRBJ1-3; CDR3 protein: CASSFRGGNLNF
V gene: TRBV27; J gene: TRBJ2-4; CDR3 protein: CASSQTSGGDIQYF
V gene: TRBV5-1; J gene: TRBJ2-1; CDR3 protein: CASSMGGDPSSYNEQFF
V gene: TRBV7-9; J gene: TRBJ2-2; CDR3 protein: CASSQTVSGELFF
V gene: TRBV20-1; J gene: TRBJ2-5; CDR3 protein: CSVEGEETQYF